The rows below give T cell receptor beta chains drawn from one sample of a study of cytomegalovirus exposure and HLA in healthy donors. Sequencing used immunoSEQ multiplex PCR; TCRdb keeps in-frame clones, though not all of them. The repertoire table contains tens of thousands of clones. The specimen was PBMCs. Receptor source: a man aged 35 to 55 in good health and CMV-seronegative. Both conserved end residues are part of each CDR3. D genes are given only for firm matches.

j_gene,v_gene,d_gene,CDR3nt,CDR3aa
TRBJ2-6,TRBV4-3,TRBD1,TGCGCCAGCAGCCGCGGACAGGGGGCGGGTGGGGCCAACGTCCTGACTTTC,CASSRGQGAGGANVLTF
TRBJ1-3,TRBV9,TRBD1,TGTGCCAGCAGCGTAGGGGACAGGGGGCTCGGAAACACCATATATTTT,CASSVGDRGLGNTIYF
TRBJ2-5,TRBV30,TRBD2,TGTGCCTGGTCCCCGGGACTAGCGGGTTGGGCGGAGGAGACCCAGTACTTC,CAWSPGLAGWAEETQYF
TRBJ1-1,TRBV29-1,NA,TGCAGCGTTGACAGGAACATGAACACTGAAGCTTTCTTT,CSVDRNMNTEAFF
TRBJ1-1,TRBV7-2,TRBD1,TGTGCCAGCAGCCTCCGACAGGGGCAGAACACTGAAGCTTTCTTT,CASSLRQGQNTEAFF
TRBJ2-5,TRBV2,NA,TGTGCCAGCATCAAGGACAGACAAGAGACCCAGTACTTC,CASIKDRQETQYF
TRBJ2-7,TRBV5-1,TRBD1,TGCGCCAGCAGCTTGAGGTCAACCGGGACAGGGGCCGCCGAGCAGTACTTC,CASSLRSTGTGAAEQYF
TRBJ2-1,TRBV5-1,TRBD2,TGCGCCAGCAGCTTGTCCGGGACTAGCGGGGCAAGTGAGCAGTTCTTC,CASSLSGTSGASEQFF
TRBJ2-7,TRBV28,NA,TGTGCCAGCAGTTCCGGGACTCTAAGCTCCTACGAGCAGTACTTC,CASSSGTLSSYEQYF
TRBJ1-2,TRBV7-9,TRBD1,TGTGCCAGCAGCCGAGAACAGGGGGCCGGCTACACCTTC,CASSREQGAGYTF
TRBJ2-1,TRBV6-1,NA,TGTGCCAGCCCCCAAGCCGTAAACGCCTACAATGAGCAGTTCTTC,CASPQAVNAYNEQFF
TRBJ2-3,TRBV19,TRBD2,TGTGCCAGTAGTATTCAGTCCCGACTAGCGGGAGGGCCGGGGACGCAGTATTTT,CASSIQSRLAGGPGTQYF
TRBJ1-1,TRBV11-2,NA,TGTGCCAGCAGCTTAGCGGTCTTGAACACTGAAGCTTTCTTT,CASSLAVLNTEAFF
TRBJ2-7,TRBV6-1,TRBD1,TGTGCCAGCAGTGAGTCGACAGGGGGGACCTACGAGCAGTACTTC,CASSESTGGTYEQYF
TRBJ2-2,TRBV4-3,NA,TGCGCCAGCAGCCCCGGGGGTGGCGGGGAGCTGTTTTTT,CASSPGGGGELFF
TRBJ2-2,TRBV4-1,NA,TGCGCCAGCAGCCACGATTCGGGGGTCACCGGGGAGCTGTTTTTT,CASSHDSGVTGELFF
TRBJ2-7,TRBV5-1,TRBD2,TGCGCCAGCAGCGTAGCGGGAGTCTACGAGCAGTACTTC,CASSVAGVYEQYF
TRBJ2-3,TRBV7-9,NA,TGTGCCAGCAGCTTCTCAGGGGGCACAGATACGCAGTATTTT,CASSFSGGTDTQYF
TRBJ1-1,TRBV4-2,NA,TGTGCCAGCAGCCACCCAAGGGGAAACACTGAAGCTTTCTTT,CASSHPRGNTEAFF
TRBJ2-5,TRBV5-1,NA,TGCGCCAGCAGTTCCGGTGGCCCCCGGGAAAGGGATTGGGAGACCCAGTACTTC,CASSSGGPRERDWETQYF